The T cell receptor (beta chain) described here comes from a study of blood T cell repertoires in COVID-19. Study-level information: T cells, B-cell-depleted T cells, or PBMCs provided the cDNA or gDNA that served as material.

The CDR3 has 19 amino acids. V lost 0 bases to trimming and J lost 6 bases; unmatched junction nucleotides: 15. CDR1 and CDR2 from the germline V gene are LNHNV and YYDKDF (reference sequence). Using immunoSEQ multiplex PCR, the repertoire was profiled, and TCRdb retains in-frame clones only, with some absent. The sample lists under 90,000 clones, 80% to 85% occurring once. The receptor was isolated from a woman aged 80 or over with active or convalescent COVID-19. The V call is TRBV15, the J call TRBJ2-2, with 8 bases identical to TRBD2. Sequenced: peripheral blood. This CDR3 reads CATSRDSPSGGMLAGELFF. CDR3 DNA sequence: TGTGCCACCAGCAGAGATTCCCCCAGCGGGGGAATGCTTGCCGGGGAGCTGTTTTTT.